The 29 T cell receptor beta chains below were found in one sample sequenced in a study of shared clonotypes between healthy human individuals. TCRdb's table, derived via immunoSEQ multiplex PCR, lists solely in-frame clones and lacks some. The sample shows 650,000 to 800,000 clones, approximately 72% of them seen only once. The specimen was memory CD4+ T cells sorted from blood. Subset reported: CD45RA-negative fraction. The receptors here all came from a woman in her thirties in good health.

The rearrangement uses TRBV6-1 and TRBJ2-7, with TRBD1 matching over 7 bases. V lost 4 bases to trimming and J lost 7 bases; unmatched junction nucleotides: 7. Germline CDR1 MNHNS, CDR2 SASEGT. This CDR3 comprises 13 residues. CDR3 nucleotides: TGTGCCAGCAGTGGGACAGGTGTTGGTGAGCAGTACTTC. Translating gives CASSGTGVGEQYF.

As DNA, the CDR3 is TGTGCCAGCAGCTCGGGACTAGCGTTAACCGGGGAGCTGTTTTTT. It yields the protein CASSSGLALTGELFF. The chain links TRBV7-2 to TRBJ2-2; TRBD2 aligns across 10 bases. V was clipped by 4 bases and J by 5 bases; unmatched bases: 4. From germline, CDR1 is SGHTA and CDR2 FQGNSA. The CDR3 sequence is 15 residues long.

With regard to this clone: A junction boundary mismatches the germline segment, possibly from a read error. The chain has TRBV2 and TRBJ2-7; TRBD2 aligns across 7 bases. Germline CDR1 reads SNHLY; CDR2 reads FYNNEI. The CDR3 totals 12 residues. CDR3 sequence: CASSVGSGVPTF. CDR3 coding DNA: TGTGCCAGCAGTGTAGGGAGCGGGGTACCTACTTTC.

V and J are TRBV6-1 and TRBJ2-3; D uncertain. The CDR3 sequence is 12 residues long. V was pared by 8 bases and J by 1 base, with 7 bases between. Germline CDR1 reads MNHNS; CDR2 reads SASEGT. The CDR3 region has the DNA TGTGCCAGCCAATGGGGCACAGATACGCAGTATTTT. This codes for CASQWGTDTQYF.

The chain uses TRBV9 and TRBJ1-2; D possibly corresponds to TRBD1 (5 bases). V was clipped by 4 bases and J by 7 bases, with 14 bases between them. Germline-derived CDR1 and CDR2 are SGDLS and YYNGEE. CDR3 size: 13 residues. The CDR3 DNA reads TGTGCCAGCAGCCCCCTTCAGGGCTTTGGCTACACCTTC. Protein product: CASSPLQGFGYTF.

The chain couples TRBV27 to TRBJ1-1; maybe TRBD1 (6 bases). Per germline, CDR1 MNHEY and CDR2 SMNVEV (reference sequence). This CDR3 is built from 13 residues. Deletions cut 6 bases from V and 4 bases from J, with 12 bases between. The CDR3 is CASRPLDSTEAFF. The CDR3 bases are TGTGCCAGCAGGCCTTTGGACAGCACTGAAGCTTTCTTT.

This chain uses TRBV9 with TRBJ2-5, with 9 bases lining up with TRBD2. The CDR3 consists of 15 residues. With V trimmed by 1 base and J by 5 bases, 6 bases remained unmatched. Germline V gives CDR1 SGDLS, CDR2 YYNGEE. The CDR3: CASSVLSGGWETQYF. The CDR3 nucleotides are TGTGCCAGCAGCGTACTTAGCGGGGGCTGGGAGACCCAGTACTTC.

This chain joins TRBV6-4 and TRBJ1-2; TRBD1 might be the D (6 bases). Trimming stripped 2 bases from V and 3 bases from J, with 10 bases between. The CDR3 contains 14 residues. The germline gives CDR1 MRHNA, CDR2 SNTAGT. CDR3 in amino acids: CASSDAGAYYGYTF. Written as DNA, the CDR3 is TGTGCCAGCAGTGACGCAGGGGCGTACTATGGCTACACCTTC.

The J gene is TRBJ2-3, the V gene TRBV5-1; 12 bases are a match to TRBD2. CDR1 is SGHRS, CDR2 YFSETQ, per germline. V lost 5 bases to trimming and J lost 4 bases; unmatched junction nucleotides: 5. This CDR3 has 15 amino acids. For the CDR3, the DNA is TGCGCCAGCAGGCTAGCGGGAGGGGGCCCAGATACGCAGTATTTT. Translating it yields CASRLAGGGPDTQYF.

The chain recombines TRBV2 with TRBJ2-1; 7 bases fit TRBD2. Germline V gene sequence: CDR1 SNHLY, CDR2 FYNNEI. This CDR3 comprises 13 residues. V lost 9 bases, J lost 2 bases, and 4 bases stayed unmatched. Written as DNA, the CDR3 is TGTGCCAGTCTAGCGGACGCCTACAATGAGCAGTTCTTC. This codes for CASLADAYNEQFF.

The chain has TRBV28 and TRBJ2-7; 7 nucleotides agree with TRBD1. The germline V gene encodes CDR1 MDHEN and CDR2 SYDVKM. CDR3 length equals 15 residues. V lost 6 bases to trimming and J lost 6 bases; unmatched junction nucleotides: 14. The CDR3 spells CASRSPGQVLGEQYF. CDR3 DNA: TGTGCCAGCAGGTCACCCGGACAGGTCCTGGGCGAGCAGTACTTC.

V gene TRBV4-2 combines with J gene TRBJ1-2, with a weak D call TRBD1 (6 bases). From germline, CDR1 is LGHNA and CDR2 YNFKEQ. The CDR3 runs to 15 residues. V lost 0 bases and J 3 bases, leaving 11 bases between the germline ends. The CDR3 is CASSQEGRGDYGYTF. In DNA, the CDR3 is TGTGCCAGCAGCCAAGAAGGCAGGGGCGACTATGGCTACACCTTC.

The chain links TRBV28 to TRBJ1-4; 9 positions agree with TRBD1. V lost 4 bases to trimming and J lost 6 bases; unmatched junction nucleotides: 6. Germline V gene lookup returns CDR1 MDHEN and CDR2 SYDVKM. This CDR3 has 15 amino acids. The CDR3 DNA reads TGTGCCAGCAGTTCACAGGGGGCTGGGGATGAAAAACTGTTTTTT. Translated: CASSSQGAGDEKLFF.

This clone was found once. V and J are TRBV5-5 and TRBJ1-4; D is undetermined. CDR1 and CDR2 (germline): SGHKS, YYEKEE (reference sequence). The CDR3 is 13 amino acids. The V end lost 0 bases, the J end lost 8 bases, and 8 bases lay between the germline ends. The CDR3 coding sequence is TGTGCCAGCAGCTTGGCCGTACTCGAAAAACTGTTTTTT. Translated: CASSLAVLEKLFF.

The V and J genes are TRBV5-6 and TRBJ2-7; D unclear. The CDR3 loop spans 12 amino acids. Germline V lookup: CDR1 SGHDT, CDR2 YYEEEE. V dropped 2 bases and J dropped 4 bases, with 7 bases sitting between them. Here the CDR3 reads CASSFQGYEQYF. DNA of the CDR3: TGTGCCAGCAGCTTCCAAGGGTACGAGCAGTACTTC.

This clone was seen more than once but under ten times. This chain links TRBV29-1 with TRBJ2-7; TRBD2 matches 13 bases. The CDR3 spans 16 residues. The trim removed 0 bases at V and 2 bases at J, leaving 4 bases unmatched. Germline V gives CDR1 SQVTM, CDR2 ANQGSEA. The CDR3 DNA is TGCAGCGTTGAAGATACTAGCGGGAGGGCCCCCTACGAGCAGTACTTC. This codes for CSVEDTSGRAPYEQYF.

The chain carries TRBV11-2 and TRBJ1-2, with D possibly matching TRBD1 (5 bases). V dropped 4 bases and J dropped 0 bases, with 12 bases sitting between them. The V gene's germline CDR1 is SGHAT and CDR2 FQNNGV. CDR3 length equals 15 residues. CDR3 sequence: CASSSAGQPNYGYTF. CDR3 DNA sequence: TGTGCCAGCAGCTCCGCGGGGCAACCTAACTATGGCTACACCTTC.

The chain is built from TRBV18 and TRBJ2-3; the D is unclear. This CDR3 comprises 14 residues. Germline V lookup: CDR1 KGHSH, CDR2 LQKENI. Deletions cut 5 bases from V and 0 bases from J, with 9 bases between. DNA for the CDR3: TGTGCCAGCTCAACGACCACTAGCACAGATACGCAGTATTTT. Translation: CASSTTTSTDTQYF.

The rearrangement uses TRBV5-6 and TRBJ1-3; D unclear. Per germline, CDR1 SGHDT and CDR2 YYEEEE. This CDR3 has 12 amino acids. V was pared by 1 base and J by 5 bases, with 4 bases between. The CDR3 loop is CASSLSRNTIYF. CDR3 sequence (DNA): TGTGCCAGCAGCTTGTCGCGAAACACCATATATTTT.

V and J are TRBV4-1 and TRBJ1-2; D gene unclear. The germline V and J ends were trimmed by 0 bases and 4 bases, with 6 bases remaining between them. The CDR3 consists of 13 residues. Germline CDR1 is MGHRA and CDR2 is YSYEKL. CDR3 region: CASSQDRPYGYTF. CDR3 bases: TGCGCCAGCAGCCAAGACCGGCCCTATGGCTACACCTTC.

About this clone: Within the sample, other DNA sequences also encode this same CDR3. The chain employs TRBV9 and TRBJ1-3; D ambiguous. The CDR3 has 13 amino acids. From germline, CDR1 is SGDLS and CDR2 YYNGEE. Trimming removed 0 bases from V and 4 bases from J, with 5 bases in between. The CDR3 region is CASSVDGGNTIYF. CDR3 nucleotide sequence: TGTGCCAGCAGCGTAGATGGGGGAAACACCATATATTTT.

This CDR3 is CASSFRGGGEKLFF. CDR3 nucleotides: TGTGCCAGCAGCTTCAGGGGTGGGGGTGAAAAACTGTTTTTT. The chain is built from TRBV7-8 and TRBJ1-4; D possibly corresponds to TRBD1 (6 bases). The V gene's germline CDR1 is SGHVS and CDR2 FQNEAQ. V was pared by 3 bases and J by 7 bases, with 12 bases between. The CDR3 spans 14 residues.

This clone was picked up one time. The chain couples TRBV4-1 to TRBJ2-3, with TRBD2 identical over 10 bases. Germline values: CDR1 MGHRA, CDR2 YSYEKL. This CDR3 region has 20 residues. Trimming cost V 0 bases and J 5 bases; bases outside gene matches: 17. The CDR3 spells CASSQDSPSGRAFRRDTQYF. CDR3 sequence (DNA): TGCGCCAGCAGCCAAGATTCTCCAAGCGGGAGGGCCTTTAGGAGAGATACGCAGTATTTT.

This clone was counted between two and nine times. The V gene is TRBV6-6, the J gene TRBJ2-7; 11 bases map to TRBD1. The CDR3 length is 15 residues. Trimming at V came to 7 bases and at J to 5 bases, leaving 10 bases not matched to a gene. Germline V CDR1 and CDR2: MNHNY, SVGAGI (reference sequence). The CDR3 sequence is CASNVGQGAGDEQYF. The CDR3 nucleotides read TGTGCCAGCAACGTAGGACAGGGGGCAGGTGACGAGCAGTACTTC.

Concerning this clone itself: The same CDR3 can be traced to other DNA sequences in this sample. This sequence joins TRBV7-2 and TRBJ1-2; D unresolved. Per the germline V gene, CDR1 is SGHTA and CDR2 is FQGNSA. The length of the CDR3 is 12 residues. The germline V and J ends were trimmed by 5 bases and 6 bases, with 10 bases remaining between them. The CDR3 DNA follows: TGTGCCAGCAGCCCAAACAGAGATGGCTACACCTTC. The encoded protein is CASSPNRDGYTF.

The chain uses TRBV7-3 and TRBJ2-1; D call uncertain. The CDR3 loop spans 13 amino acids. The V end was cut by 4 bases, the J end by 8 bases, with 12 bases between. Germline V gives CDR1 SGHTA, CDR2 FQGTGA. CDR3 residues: CASSSRRSDEQFF. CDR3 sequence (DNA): TGTGCCAGCAGCTCTCGCAGGTCCGATGAGCAGTTCTTC.

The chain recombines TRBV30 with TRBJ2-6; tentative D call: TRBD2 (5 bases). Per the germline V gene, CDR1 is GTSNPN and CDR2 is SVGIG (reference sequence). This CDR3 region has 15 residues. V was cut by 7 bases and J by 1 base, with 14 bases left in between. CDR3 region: CASRKSGSGANVLTF. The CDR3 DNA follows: TGTGCCTCCCGGAAGTCGGGGTCTGGGGCCAACGTCCTGACTTTC.

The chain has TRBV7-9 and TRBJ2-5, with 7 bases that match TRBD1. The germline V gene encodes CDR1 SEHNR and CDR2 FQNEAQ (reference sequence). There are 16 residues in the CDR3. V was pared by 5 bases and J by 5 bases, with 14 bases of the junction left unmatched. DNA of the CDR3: TGTGCCAGCAGCCCCCGCACAGGGGTGCTGCTGGAGACCCAGTACTTC. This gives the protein CASSPRTGVLLETQYF.

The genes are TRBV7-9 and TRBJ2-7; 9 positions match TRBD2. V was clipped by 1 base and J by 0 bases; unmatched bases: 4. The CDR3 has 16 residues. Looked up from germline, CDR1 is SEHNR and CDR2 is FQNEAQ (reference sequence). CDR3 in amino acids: CASSLGSREGSYEQYF. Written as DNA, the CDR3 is TGTGCCAGCAGCTTAGGCTCGCGGGAGGGCTCCTACGAGCAGTACTTC.